This TCR beta chain was identified in a study of cytomegalovirus exposure and HLA in healthy donors (dated by TCRdb to 2016 to 2017). As for the study more broadly: In an earlier analysis of fewer than 750 of the donors, approximately 260 Gb of sequence data and roughly 100 million unique TCR beta sequences from approximately 180 million T cells were reported. Roughly 300 gigabases of sequencing data and roughly 81 million unique TCR sequences made up an early release that covered several hundred HLA-typed donors. Of the 300 to 400 genotyped donors, roughly 80% fell in the genetic ancestry cluster associated with self-reported Caucasian donors. The study aimed to test whether cataloging public T cell receptors could reveal signatures of past pathogen exposure. The T cell repertoires of around 730 subjects were profiled by immunosequencing and related to cytomegalovirus serostatus. In addition to the first cohort of approximately 670 subjects, a separate validation cohort of 120 different subjects was used. High-throughput TCR immunosequencing, statistical association of individual TCRs with disease status, and machine learning were combined to predict cytomegalovirus infection status. A later analysis re-analyzed previously published TCR beta repertoires from several hundred donors and added high-resolution HLA genotyping to study TCR occurrence patterns. Rather than drawing on any new phenotypic data, the later analysis identified candidate immune exposures from TCR beta sequences and the way those sequences occurred across donors. An earlier analysis of 587 of the donors applied high-throughput TCR beta sequencing to assess whether each TCR beta V gene segment acted as functional or pseudogenic. Donor age, sex, ethnicity and CMV serostatus were compiled alongside the repertoire data. A later genetic analysis took genome-wide SNP genotypes for about three fifths of the 666 donors and used that subset as a discovery cohort. Every discovery cohort repertoire had been produced on one sequencing platform. Class I and class II HLA loci were covered by the typing at four-digit resolution. Typing coverage differed by locus: A, B, C, DRB1 and DQB1 were typed in roughly 620-630 donors, DQA1 in about 550, DPA1 in 606, and DPB1 in roughly 450. Because of strong linkage in the cohort, roughly five DR-DQ haplotypes were treated as single units for association and clustering. Across about 370 genotyped donors of the cohort, an average of approximately 240,000 unique TCR beta nucleotide sequences per donor were sequenced, and roughly 20% of those sequences were non-productive.

Library prep was done by the immunoSEQ multiplex PCR assay. For the multiplex PCR, a mixture combining 60 forward primers for TCR Vbeta segments and 13 reverse primers for TCR Jbeta segments was used. The CDR3 region of rearranged TCR beta genes was amplified from genomic DNA with a multiplex PCR assay. On the Illumina HiSeq System, the amplified TCR beta libraries were sequenced as 87-base-pair reads. In the authors' own workflow: Across the roughly 670 repertoires, a later analysis counted roughly 84 million unique TCR beta chains, some 11 million of which were shared by at least two donors. A nearest-neighbor algorithm error-corrected the raw reads and collapsed the reads into unique sequences, merging closely related sequences to remove PCR and sequencing errors. V, D and J gene segments were assigned by aligning CDR3 sequences to IMGT reference sequences. For a sequence to be retained, at least a six-nucleotide match to both a V gene segment and a J gene segment was required. Rearrangements were called productive when the CDR3 lacked stop codons and stayed in frame with V and J; all others were non-productive. Following IMGT convention, CDR3 was defined as the stretch from the second conserved V-encoded cysteine to the conserved J-encoded phenylalanine. In an earlier analysis of some 550 of the donors, sequences lacking an unambiguous match to a single V gene segment were excluded. An earlier analysis of a few hundred of the donors called V segments functional above 56.7% productive rearrangements and segregating when the between-donor standard deviation exceeded 5%. A statistical classification framework was built to diagnose cytomegalovirus status from the catalog of TCR beta chain sequences. V and J gene assignment, in a later analysis, came from comparing TCR nucleotide sequences with IMGT/GENE-DB human TR gene sequences. Using the TCRdist pipeline, a later analysis assigned CDR3 sequences along with most-parsimonious VDJ recombination scenarios. In a later analysis, each TCR beta chain was defined by its CDR3 amino acid sequence together with its V-gene family, and reads without a unique V-gene family were excluded. As a way to deal with suspected cross-contamination and a sequencing artifact, a later analysis dropped 450 to 600 nucleotide sequences that were highly shared and had low generation probability. For each public chain, a later analysis derived a clonal expansion index from normalized ranks of inferred template counts within each repertoire. In a later analysis, generation probabilities were computed with a VDJ recombination model fitted to out-of-frame rearrangements, and the resulting probabilities were checked against IGoR. A later analysis scored TCR-TCR, TCR-HLA and TCR-CMV co-occurrence with hypergeometric tests, applying a repertoire-size bias correction to TCR pairs. To estimate false discovery rates, a later analysis permuted the HLA or CMV assignments 20 times. In a later analysis, co-occurring TCRs were grouped using DBSCAN, with TCRdist sequence similarity added in when clustering inside HLA-allele-positive subsets. Repertoires with fewer than 30,000 or more than 120,000 public chains were left out of co-occurrence clustering, as were five repertoires with anomalous nucleotide sharing. TCRdb provides this immuneACCESS table in a form limited to in-frame rearrangements. Some clones are lacking; in checked studies, under half of them reflect an unresolved V gene, and why the rest are absent is not known. V and J calls and clone size are copied from that table; D and trimming were computed from the DNA. Counted in this sample were about 97,000 clones; 73% of them appeared once. Clones ranked in the top ten supply roughly 3.6% of the sample.

Per the germline V gene, SGHRS is the CDR1 and YFSETQ is the CDR2. The CDR3 measures 17 amino acids from cysteine to phenylalanine. CDR3 DNA only is kept here, 51 bases in frame from base 1. After removal of 0 bases from V and 4 bases from J, the junction retains 9 bases not matched to a gene. The cohort consisted of more than 650 healthy bone marrow donors. All cohort members were sampled while nominally healthy, although unrecorded immune exposures were likely present. The donor tested CMV seronegative, placing the donor among the 352 seronegative members of the cohort. Every donor gave a peripheral blood sample, and the peripheral blood mononuclear cells from that sample were used for TCR beta sequencing. The Qiagen DNeasy Blood Extraction Kit was used to extract genomic DNA from the blood cell samples. Remarks on this clone: Its cognate antigen has yet to be identified. Nothing much larger sits one base from this clone, and base qualities are not available.

Beyond this particular receptor, the publication reports: Because some donors lacked HLA typing at each locus, the association tests relied only on the typed subset. A later analysis reported that several top co-occurrence clusters appeared linked to parvovirus B19, influenza, CMV and Epstein-Barr virus. The authors suggested that the approach could potentially be extended to other disease states and immunological phenotypes. A later analysis found that TCR association rates varied across HLA loci, with DRB1 alleles showing the most associated TCRs and HLA-C alleles the fewest. Strong co-occurrence of HLA alleles, especially DR and DQ, made assigning TCR associations to individual alleles difficult. The classifier was reported to diagnose cytomegalovirus status with high specificity and sensitivity in both the original and validation cohorts. In a later analysis, 15,000 to 20,000 TCR beta sequences were associated with specific HLA alleles at a false discovery rate of 0.05. A group of highly shared sequence variants was considered likely to be a technical artifact of the sequencing pipeline. Because counts were too low, 15 to 20 rarely observed V segments, including chromosome 9 orphons, were excluded from the earlier analysis of a few hundred of the donors. A further reported finding was that TCR beta sequences accurately predicted the HLA-A and HLA-B alleles for most subjects in the first cohort. The cohort was sequenced for TCR beta chains only, and without alpha or paired-chain data the features that could be detected were limited. Broadly in line with IMGT annotations, most TCR beta V segments showed up in productive rearrangements about 87% or about 30% of the time in an earlier analysis of 450 to 750 of the donors. CMV serostatus was the only immune exposure information available for the cohort. Most CMV-associated TCR beta chains appeared to be HLA-restricted in a later analysis, and the HLA associations seemed to be driven largely by CMV exposure. Presence/absence analyses assumed roughly uniform sequencing depth across donors, an assumption that may not hold. In a later genetic analysis, a missense DCLRE1C variant was associated with V-gene and J-gene trimming of TCR beta chains, and the association was replicated in an independent cohort. The 87-base-pair reads could not distinguish some IMGT-functional V segments, including TRBV6-2 and TRBV6-3, so those segments were excluded. In a later genetic analysis, fewer N-insertions in productive TCRs were reported among donors in an Asian-associated ancestry cluster than the roughly 700-donor mean. Most TCR sequences were seen in very few donors, while some public TCRs were found in many individuals. In a later analysis, HLA-associated TCR beta chains were found to be more clonally expanded and to have lower generation probabilities than equally common non-associated chains. The study listed 150 to 200 TCR beta chains as associated with cytomegalovirus. A few of the identified cytomegalovirus-associated TCR beta chains were confirmed in vitro to be specific for cytomegalovirus antigens. Linkage disequilibrium might explain the correlated functional status among segregating V segments, but an unknown experimental factor could not be excluded.

This clonotype was obtained from a middle-aged man in good health and CMV-seronegative. Sequencing used PBMCs. The V and J genes are TRBV5-1 and TRBJ2-2; 7 bases in the middle match TRBD1. The bases read TGCGCCAGCAGCTTGGCCTTGGGACAGCAACTCACCGGGGAGCTGTTTTTT. The encoded protein is CASSLALGQQLTGELFF.